This is a list of T cell receptor beta chains from one sample in a study of OX40 agonist ivuxolimab in advanced cancers. Assay used: immunoSEQ multiplex PCR; TCRdb lists only in-frame clones, some missing. The table includes some 11,000 clones, 70% to 75% detected once. The sample here was CD4+ or CD8+ T cells sorted from blood, taken in a trial of the OX40 agonist ivuxolimab. The source is an adult with an advanced solid tumor such as melanoma, head and neck, liver or kidney cancer. Each CDR3 is given with its conserved first and last residue. D genes are given only for firm matches. Rows give clone size only sometimes, using once, few, many, or a class for an expanded clone.

v_call: TRBV11-2; j_call: TRBJ1-3; d_call: NA; clone_size: NA; cdr3_aa: CASSLEAISGNTIYF; cdr3_nt: TGTGCCAGCAGCTTAGAGGCCATCTCTGGAAACACCATATATTTT
v_call: TRBV2; j_call: TRBJ2-1; d_call: NA; clone_size: NA; cdr3_aa: CASTHLDGSYNEQFF; cdr3_nt: TGTGCCAGCACCCACCTAGATGGCTCCTACAATGAGCAGTTCTTC
v_call: TRBV28; j_call: TRBJ2-7; d_call: NA; clone_size: NA; cdr3_aa: CASSSGLTDEQYF; cdr3_nt: TGTGCCAGCAGTTCGGGGTTAACTGACGAGCAGTACTTC
v_call: TRBV12-5; j_call: TRBJ2-4; d_call: NA; clone_size: NA; cdr3_aa: CASALRGIPLDIQYF; cdr3_nt: TGTGCTAGTGCCCTAAGGGGGATCCCCTTGGACATTCAGTACTTC
v_call: TRBV5-4; j_call: TRBJ2-7; d_call: NA; clone_size: NA; cdr3_aa: CASSSGAGPLEQYF; cdr3_nt: TGTGCCAGCAGCTCAGGGGCGGGACCCCTCGAGCAGTACTTC
v_call: TRBV14; j_call: TRBJ2-5; d_call: TRBD2; clone_size: NA; cdr3_aa: CASSPSSSGTSGRETQYF; cdr3_nt: TGTGCCAGCAGCCCCTCTTCTTCCGGGACTAGCGGGAGAGAGACCCAGTACTTC
v_call: TRBV6-5; j_call: TRBJ2-5; d_call: NA; clone_size: once; cdr3_aa: CASRWHRELEETQYF; cdr3_nt: TGTGCCAGCAGATGGCACAGGGAGTTGGAAGAGACCCAGTACTTC
v_call: TRBV6-8; j_call: TRBJ2-5; d_call: TRBD2; clone_size: NA; cdr3_aa: CASSSLLAGQETQYF; cdr3_nt: TGTGCCAGCAGTTCCTTACTAGCGGGGCAAGAGACCCAGTACTTC
v_call: TRBV7-3; j_call: TRBJ2-2; d_call: NA; clone_size: NA; cdr3_aa: CASSLTTAGELFF; cdr3_nt: TGTGCCAGCAGCTTGACCACCGCCGGGGAGCTGTTTTTT
v_call: TRBV4-1; j_call: TRBJ2-3; d_call: TRBD2; clone_size: once; cdr3_aa: CASSQVAGGRTDTQYF; cdr3_nt: TGCGCCAGCAGCCAAGTAGCGGGAGGGCGCACAGATACGCAGTATTTT
v_call: TRBV27; j_call: TRBJ1-2; d_call: TRBD1; clone_size: NA; cdr3_aa: CASSLSVTGANYGYTF; cdr3_nt: TGTGCCAGCAGTTTATCGGTGACAGGGGCTAACTATGGCTACACCTTC
v_call: TRBV30; j_call: TRBJ1-4; d_call: NA; clone_size: NA; cdr3_aa: CAWSGGGIGEKLFF; cdr3_nt: TGTGCCTGGAGTGGTGGGGGCATTGGTGAAAAACTGTTTTTT
v_call: TRBV7-9; j_call: TRBJ2-2; d_call: NA; clone_size: NA; cdr3_aa: CASAGSVSTGELFF; cdr3_nt: TGTGCCAGCGCGGGGAGCGTAAGCACCGGGGAGCTGTTTTTT
v_call: TRBV4-1; j_call: TRBJ2-1; d_call: TRBD1; clone_size: NA; cdr3_aa: CASSRRDRSVDEQFF; cdr3_nt: TGCGCCAGCAGCCGCCGGGACAGGTCAGTGGATGAGCAGTTCTTC
v_call: TRBV12-2; j_call: TRBJ1-1; d_call: NA; clone_size: NA; cdr3_aa: CASRLIVGQGVCTEAFF; cdr3_nt: TGTGCAAGTCGCTTAATAGTTGGCCAGGGTGTTTGCACTGAAGCTTTCTTT
v_call: TRBV7-9; j_call: TRBJ2-2; d_call: NA; clone_size: NA; cdr3_aa: CASSYRENTGELFF; cdr3_nt: TGTGCCAGCAGCTACCGGGAGAACACCGGGGAGCTGTTTTTT
v_call: TRBV7-9; j_call: TRBJ2-2; d_call: TRBD2; clone_size: NA; cdr3_aa: CASSIGLAGVLTGELFF; cdr3_nt: TGTGCCAGCAGCATAGGGCTAGCGGGAGTACTAACCGGGGAGCTGTTTTTT
v_call: TRBV5-1; j_call: TRBJ1-2; d_call: TRBD1; clone_size: NA; cdr3_aa: CASSPGTGYGYTF; cdr3_nt: TGCGCCAGCAGCCCGGGGACAGGGTATGGCTACACCTTC